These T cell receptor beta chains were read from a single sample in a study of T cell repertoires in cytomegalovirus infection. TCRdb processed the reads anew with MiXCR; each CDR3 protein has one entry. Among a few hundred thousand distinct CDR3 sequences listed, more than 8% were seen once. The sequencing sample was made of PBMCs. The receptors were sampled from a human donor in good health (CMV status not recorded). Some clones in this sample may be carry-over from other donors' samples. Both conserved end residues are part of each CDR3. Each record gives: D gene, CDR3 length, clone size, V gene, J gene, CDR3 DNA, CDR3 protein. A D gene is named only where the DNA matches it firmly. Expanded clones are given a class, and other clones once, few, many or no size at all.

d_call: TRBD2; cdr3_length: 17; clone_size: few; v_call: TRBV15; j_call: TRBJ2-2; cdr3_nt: TGTGCCACCAGCAGACCCACCCTAGCGGACCACACCGGGGAGCTGTTTTTT; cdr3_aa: CATSRPTLADHTGELFF
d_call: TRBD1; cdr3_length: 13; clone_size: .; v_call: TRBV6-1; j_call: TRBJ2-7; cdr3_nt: TGTGCCAGCGCGGGGACAGGGCTGTACGAGCAGTACTTC; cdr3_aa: CASAGTGLYEQYF
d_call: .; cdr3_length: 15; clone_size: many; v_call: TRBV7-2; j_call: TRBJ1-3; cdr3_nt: TGTGCCAGCAGCTTAGGACAGAGTGCTGGAAACACCATATATTTT; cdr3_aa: CASSLGQSAGNTIYF
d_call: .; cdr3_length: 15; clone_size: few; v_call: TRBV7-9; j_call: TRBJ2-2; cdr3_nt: TGTGCCAGCAGCTTAGTCCCACACAGGACCGGGGAGCTGTTTTTT; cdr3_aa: CASSLVPHRTGELFF
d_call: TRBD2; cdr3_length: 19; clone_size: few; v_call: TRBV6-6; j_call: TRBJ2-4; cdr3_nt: TGTGCCAGCAGTTACCCGGGACCTAGCGGGCCTGAGACCAAAAACATTCAGTACTTC; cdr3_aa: CASSYPGPSGPETKNIQYF
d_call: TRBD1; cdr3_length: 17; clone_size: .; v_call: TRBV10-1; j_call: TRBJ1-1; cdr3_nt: TGCGCCAGCAGTTTTGCTGTTACGGGACAGAGTTTGACTGAAGCTTTCTTT; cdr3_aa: CASSFAVTGQSLTEAFF
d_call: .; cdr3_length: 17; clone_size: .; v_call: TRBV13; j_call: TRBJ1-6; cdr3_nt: TGTGCCAGCAGCCTGGTCGATCAGCGGACAGACAATTCACCCCTCCACTTT; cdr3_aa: CASSLVDQRTDNSPLHF
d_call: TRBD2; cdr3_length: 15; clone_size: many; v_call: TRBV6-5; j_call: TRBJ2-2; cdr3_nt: TGTGCCAGCAGCCTACGCGGGGGACTCACCGGGGAGCTGTTTTTT; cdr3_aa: CASSLRGGLTGELFF
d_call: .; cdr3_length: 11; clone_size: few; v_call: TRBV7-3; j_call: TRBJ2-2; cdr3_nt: TGTGCCAGCGGTGGTACCGGGGAGCTGTTTTTT; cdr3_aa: CASGGTGELFF
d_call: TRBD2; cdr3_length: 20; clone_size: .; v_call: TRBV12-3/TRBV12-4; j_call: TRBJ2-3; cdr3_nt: TGTGCCAGCAGTTTACCTCCTCCCCCCCCGCGGGGGGTAAGCACAGATACGCAGTATTTT; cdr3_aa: CASSLPPPPPRGVSTDTQYF
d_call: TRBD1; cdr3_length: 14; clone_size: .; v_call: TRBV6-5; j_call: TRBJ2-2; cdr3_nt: TGTGCCAGCAGTTACTCGACAGGGCCCGGGGAGCTGTTTTTT; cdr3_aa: CASSYSTGPGELFF
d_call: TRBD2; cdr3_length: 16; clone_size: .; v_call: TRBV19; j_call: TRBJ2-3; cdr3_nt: TGTGCCAGTAGTGGCCGACTAGCGGGAAGGACAGATACGCAGTATTTT; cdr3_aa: CASSGRLAGRTDTQYF
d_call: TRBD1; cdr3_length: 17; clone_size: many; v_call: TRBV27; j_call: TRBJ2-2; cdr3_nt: TGTGCCAGCAGTTCAAGGACAGGGGTATGGTACACCGGGGAGCTGTTTTTT; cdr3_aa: CASSSRTGVWYTGELFF
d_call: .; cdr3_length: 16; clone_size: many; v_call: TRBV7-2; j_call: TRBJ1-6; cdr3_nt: TGTGCCAGCAGCTTAGTATTGTGGGGGGATGGTTCACCCCTCCACTTT; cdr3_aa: CASSLVLWGDGSPLHF
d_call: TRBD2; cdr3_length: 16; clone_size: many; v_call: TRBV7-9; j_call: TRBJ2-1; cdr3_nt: TGTGCCAGCAGCTTAGCGGGACTAGCGGGAATCAATGAGCAGTTCTTC; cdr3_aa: CASSLAGLAGINEQFF
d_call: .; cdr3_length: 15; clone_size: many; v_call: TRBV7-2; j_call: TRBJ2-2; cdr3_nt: TGTGCCAGCAGCTACAGGAGGGCCAACACCGGGGAGCTGTTTTTT; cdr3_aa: CASSYRRANTGELFF
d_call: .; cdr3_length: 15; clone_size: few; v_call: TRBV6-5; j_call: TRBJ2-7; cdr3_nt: TGTGCCAGCAGCTCCCCCGGCCTTCACTCCTACGAGCAGTACTTC; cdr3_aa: CASSSPGLHSYEQYF
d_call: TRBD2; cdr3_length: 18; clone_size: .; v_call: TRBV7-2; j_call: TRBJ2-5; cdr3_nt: TGTGCCAGCAGCCCGGGACTAGCGGGGGGGCCGATAGGAGAGACCCAGTACTTC; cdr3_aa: CASSPGLAGGPIGETQYF
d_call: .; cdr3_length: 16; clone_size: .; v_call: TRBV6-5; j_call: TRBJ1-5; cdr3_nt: TGTGCCAGCAAAGGGGGGGGGGGGCTAGGTAATCAGCCCCAGCATTTT; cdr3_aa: CASKGGGGLGNQPQHF
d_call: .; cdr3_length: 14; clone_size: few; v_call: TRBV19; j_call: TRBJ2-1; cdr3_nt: TGTGCCAGTAGTATAATGGGTCGGGGGAATGAGCAGTTCTTC; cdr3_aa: CASSIMGRGNEQFF
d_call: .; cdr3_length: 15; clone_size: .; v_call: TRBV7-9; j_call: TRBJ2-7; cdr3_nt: TGTGCCAGCAGCTATAGAGCAGGTAACTCCTACGAGCAGTACTTC; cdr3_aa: CASSYRAGNSYEQYF
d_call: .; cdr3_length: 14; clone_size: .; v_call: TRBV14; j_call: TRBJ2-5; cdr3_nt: TGTGCCAGCAGCCTCGACAGGAGACAAGAGACCCAGTACTTC; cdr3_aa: CASSLDRRQETQYF
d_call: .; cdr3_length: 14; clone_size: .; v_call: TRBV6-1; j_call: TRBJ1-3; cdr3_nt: TGTGCCAGCAGTGGAGGGTTTGGTGGAAACACCATATATTTT; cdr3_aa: CASSGGFGGNTIYF
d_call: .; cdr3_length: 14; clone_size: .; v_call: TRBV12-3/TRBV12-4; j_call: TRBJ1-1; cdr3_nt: TGTGCCAGCAGTCTAAAAAGAGGGAACACTGAAGCTTTCTTT; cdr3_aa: CASSLKRGNTEAFF
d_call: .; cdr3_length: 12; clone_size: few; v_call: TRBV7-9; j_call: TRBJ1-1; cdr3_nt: TGTGCCAGCAGCCATTTCAGCACTGAAGCTTTCTTT; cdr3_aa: CASSHFSTEAFF
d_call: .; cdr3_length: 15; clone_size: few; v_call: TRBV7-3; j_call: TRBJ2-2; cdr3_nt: TGTGCCAGCAGCCGCACCCTAGGAAACACCGGGGAGCTGTTTTTT; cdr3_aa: CASSRTLGNTGELFF
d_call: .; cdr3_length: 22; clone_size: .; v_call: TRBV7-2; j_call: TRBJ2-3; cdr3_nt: .; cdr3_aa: CASSFYICSARDSKTTADTQYF
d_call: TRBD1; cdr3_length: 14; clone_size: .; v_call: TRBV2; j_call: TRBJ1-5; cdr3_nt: TGTGCCAGCAGTGAGGGACAGGGTATAGAGCCCCAGCATTTT; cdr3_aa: CASSEGQGIEPQHF
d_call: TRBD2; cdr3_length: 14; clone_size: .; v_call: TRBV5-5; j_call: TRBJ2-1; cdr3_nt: TGTGCCAGCAGCTCGGGGGGGCCCGGGAATGAGCAGTTCTTC; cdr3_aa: CASSSGGPGNEQFF
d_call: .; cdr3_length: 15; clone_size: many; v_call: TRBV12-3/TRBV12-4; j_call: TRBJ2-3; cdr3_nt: TGTGCCAGCAGCTGGGGGGACCCACGCGCAGATACGCAGTATTTT; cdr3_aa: CASSWGDPRADTQYF
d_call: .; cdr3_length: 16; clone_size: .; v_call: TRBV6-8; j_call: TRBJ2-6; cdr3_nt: TGTGCCAGCAGTTCGCCAGCAGGGGCTGGGGCCAACGTCCTGACTTTC; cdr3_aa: CASSSPAGAGANVLTF
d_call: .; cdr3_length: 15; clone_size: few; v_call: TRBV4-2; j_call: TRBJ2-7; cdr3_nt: TGTGCCAGCAGCCAGACGACAGCGCAACCCTACGAGCAGTACTTC; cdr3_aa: CASSQTTAQPYEQYF
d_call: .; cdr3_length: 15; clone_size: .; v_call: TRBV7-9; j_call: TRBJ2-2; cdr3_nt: TGTGCCAGCAGCTTAGAGGGGACCCCCACCGGGGAGCTGTTTTTT; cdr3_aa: CASSLEGTPTGELFF
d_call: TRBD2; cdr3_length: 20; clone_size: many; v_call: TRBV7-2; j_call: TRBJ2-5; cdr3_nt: TGTGCCAGCAGCTGGCGCCCAAGGACTAGCGGGGGGGCCAGGGTAGAGACCCAGTACTTC; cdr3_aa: CASSWRPRTSGGARVETQYF
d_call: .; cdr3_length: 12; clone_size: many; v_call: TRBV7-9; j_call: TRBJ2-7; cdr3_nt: TGTGCCAGCAGCGAAGGGGGGGCCGAGCAGTACTTC; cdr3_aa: CASSEGGAEQYF
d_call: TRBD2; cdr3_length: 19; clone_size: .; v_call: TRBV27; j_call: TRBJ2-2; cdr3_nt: TGTGCCAGCCGCGGTGGGGTAGGGCGGGAGGCCCTCAACACCGGGGAGCTGTTTTTT; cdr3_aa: CASRGGVGREALNTGELFF
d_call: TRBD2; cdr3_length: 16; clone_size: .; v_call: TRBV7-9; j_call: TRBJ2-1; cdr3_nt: TGTGCCAGCAGCGCCGGGACTAGCGGGAGGGCTACTGAGCAGTTCTTC; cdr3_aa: CASSAGTSGRATEQFF
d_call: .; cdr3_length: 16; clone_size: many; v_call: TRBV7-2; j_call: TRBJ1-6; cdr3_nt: TGTGCCAGCAGCCGGGACTCTAGCTCCTATAATTCACCCCTCCACTTT; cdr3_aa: CASSRDSSSYNSPLHF
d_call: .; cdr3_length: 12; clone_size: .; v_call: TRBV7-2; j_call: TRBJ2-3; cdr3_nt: TGTGCCAGCAGCCGTGTGAGGAATACGCAGTATTTT; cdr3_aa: CASSRVRNTQYF
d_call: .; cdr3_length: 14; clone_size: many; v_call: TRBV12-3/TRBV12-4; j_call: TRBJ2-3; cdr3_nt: TGTGCCAGCAGGAATAATCTAGCGAGAGATACGCAGTATTTT; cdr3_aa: CASRNNLARDTQYF
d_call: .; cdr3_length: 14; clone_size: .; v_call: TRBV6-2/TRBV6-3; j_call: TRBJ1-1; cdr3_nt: TGTGCCAGCACCGATTTGGACTTGAACACTGAAGCTTTCTTT; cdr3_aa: CASTDLDLNTEAFF
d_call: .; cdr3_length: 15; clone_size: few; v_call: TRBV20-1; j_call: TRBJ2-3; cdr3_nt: TGCAGTGCCCTTGACAGCCTCACTAGCACAGATACGCAGTATTTT; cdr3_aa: CSALDSLTSTDTQYF
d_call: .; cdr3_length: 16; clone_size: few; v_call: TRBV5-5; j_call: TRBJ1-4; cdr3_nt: TGTGCCAGCAGCTTGGTAGGAGGTGGTATTAATGAAAAACTGTTTTTT; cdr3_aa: CASSLVGGGINEKLFF
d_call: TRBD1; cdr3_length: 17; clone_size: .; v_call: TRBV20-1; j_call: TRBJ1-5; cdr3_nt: TGCAGTGCTAGAGATCCCTCGACAGGGTTAGGCAATCAGCCCCAGCATTTT; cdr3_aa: CSARDPSTGLGNQPQHF
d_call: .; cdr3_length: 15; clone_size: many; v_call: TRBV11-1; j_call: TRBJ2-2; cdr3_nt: TGTGCCAGCAGCTTAACAGATAGAAACACCGGGGAGCTGTTTTTT; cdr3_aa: CASSLTDRNTGELFF
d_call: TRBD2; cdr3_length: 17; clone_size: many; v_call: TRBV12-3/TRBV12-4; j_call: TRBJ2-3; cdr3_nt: TGTGCCAGCAGTCCTATTCGGCCAGCGGGAGTATCAGATACGCAGTATTTT; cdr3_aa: CASSPIRPAGVSDTQYF
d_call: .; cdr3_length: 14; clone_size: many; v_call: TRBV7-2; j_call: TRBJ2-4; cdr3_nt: TGTGCCAGCAGCGGAGGGGTCGTCAAAAACATTCAGTACTTC; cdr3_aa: CASSGGVVKNIQYF
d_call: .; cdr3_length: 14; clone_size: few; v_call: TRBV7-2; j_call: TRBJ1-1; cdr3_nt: TGTGCCAGCAGCTTATCCCCCACTAACACTGAAGCTTTCTTT; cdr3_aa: CASSLSPTNTEAFF
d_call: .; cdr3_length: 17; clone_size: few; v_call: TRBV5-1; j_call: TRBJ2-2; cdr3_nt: TGCGCCAGCAGCTGGCCGCGGGCTCCAACGGGGACCGGGGAGCTGTTTTTT; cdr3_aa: CASSWPRAPTGTGELFF
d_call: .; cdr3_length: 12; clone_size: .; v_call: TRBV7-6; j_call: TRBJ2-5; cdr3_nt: TGTGCCAGCAGAACATACCAAGAGACCCAGTACTTC; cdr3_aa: CASRTYQETQYF
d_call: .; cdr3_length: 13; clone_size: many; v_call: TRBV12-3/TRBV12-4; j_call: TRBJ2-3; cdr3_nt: TGTGCCAGCAGTTCGACTAGCACAGATACGCAGTATTTT; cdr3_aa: CASSSTSTDTQYF
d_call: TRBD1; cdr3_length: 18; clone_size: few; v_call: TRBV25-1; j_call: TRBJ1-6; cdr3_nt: TGTGCCAGCAGTTCCCGGGACAGGGGGCGATTTTCCGATTCACCCCTCCACTTT; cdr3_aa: CASSSRDRGRFSDSPLHF
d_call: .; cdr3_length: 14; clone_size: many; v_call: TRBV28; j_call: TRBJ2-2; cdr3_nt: TGTGCCAGCAGTTTATGGCCGGTTTCCGGGGAGCTGTTTTTT; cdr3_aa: CASSLWPVSGELFF
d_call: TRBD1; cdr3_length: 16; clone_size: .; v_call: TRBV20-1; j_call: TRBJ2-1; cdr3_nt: TGCAGTGCATCGAATCCACCGGGACAGGGGTACAATGAGCAGTTCTTC; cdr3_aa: CSASNPPGQGYNEQFF
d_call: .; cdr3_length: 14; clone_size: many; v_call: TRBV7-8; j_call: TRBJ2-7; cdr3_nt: TGTGCCAGCAGCTTAGCTCGGGTTGGGTACGAGCAGTACTTC; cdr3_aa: CASSLARVGYEQYF
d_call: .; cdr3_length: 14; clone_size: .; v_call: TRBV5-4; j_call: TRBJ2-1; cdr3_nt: TGTGCCAGCACCGAGCGGAGCTCCTACAATGAGCAGTTCTTC; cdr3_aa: CASTERSSYNEQFF
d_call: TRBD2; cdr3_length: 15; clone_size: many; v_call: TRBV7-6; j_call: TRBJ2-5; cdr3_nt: TGTGCCAGCAGCCTAACTAGCGGGGAAGAAGAGACCCAGTACTTC; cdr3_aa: CASSLTSGEEETQYF
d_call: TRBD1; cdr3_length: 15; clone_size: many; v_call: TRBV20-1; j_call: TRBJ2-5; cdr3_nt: TGCAGTGCTCGGAGACAGGGGGCTAAACGAGAGACCCAGTACTTC; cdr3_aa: CSARRQGAKRETQYF
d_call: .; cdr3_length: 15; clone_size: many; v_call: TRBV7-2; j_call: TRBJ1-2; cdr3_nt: TGTGCCAGCAGCCTCCGGGAGGGAGGGAACTATGGCTACACCTTC; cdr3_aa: CASSLREGGNYGYTF
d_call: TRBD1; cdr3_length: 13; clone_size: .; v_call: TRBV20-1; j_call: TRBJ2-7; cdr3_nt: TGCAGTATCTACGGGGACAGGACCGACGAGCAGTACTTC; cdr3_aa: CSIYGDRTDEQYF